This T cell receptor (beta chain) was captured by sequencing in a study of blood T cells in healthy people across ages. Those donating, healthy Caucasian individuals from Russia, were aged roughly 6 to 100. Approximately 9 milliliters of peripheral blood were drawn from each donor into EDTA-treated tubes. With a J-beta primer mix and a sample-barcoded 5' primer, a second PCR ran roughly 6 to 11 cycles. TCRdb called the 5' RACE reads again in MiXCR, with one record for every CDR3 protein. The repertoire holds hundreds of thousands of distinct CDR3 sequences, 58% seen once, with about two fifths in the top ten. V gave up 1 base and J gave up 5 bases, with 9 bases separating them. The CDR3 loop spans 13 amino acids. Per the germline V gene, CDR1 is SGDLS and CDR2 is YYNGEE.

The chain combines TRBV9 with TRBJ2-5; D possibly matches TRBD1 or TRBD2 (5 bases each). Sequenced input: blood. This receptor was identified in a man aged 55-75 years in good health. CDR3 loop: CASSVLEGETQYF. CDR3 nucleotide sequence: TGTGCCAGCAGCGTACTTGAGGGGGAGACCCAGTACTTC.